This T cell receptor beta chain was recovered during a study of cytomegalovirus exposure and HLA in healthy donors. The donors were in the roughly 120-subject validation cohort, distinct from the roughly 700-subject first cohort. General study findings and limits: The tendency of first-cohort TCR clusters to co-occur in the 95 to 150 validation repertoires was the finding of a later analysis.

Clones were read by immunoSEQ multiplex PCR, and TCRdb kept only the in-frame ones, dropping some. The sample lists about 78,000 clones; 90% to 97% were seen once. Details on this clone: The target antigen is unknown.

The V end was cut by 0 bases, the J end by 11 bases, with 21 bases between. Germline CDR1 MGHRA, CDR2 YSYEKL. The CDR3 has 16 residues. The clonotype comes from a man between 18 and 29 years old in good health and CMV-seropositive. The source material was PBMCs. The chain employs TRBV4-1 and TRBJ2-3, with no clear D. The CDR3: CASSQDFPMTPHGQYF. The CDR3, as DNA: TGCGCCAGCAGCCAAGATTTTCCTATGACACCCCACGGGCAGTATTTT.